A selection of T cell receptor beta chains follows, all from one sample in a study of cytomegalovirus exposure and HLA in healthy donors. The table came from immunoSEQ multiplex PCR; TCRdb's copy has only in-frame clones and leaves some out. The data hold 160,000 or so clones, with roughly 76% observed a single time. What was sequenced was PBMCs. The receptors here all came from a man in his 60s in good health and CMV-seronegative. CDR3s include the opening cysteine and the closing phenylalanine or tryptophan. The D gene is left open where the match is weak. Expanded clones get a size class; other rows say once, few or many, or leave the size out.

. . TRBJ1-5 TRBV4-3 TGCGCCAGCAGCCAAGTCATAGGGGTCAATCAGCCCCAGCATTTT CASSQVIGVNQPQHF
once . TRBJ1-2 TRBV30 TGTGCCTGGAGTAGGGGAGGTTATGGCTACACCTTC CAWSRGGYGYTF
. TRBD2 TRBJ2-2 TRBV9 TGTGCCAGCAGCGCAGATGGACTAGCGGGGGTAACCGGGGAGCTGTTTTTT CASSADGLAGVTGELFF
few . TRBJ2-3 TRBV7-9 TGTTCCAGCAGCTTAGAGGGGAGGAGTACGCAGTATTTT CSSSLEGRSTQYF
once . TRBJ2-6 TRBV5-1 TGCGCCAGCAGCTTGGGGCCCAGCTCTGGGGCCAACGTCCTGACTTTC CASSLGPSSGANVLTF
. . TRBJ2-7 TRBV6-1 TGTGCCAGCACCGAGGTCTACGAGCAGTACTTC CASTEVYEQYF
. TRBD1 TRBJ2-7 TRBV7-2 TGTGCCAGCAGCTTGGACGGACAGGGATTATACGAGCAGTACTTC CASSLDGQGLYEQYF
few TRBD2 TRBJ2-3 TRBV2 TGTGCCAGCAGGACTGGGACTAGCCCCACAGATACGCAGTATTTT CASRTGTSPTDTQYF
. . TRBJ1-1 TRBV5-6 TGTGCCAGCAGCTCAATAGCGGTTTCGAGCACTGAAGCTTTCTTT CASSSIAVSSTEAFF
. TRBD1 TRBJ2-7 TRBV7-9 TGTGCCAGCAGCTTAATTCAGGGGGCCTACGAGCAGTACTTC CASSLIQGAYEQYF
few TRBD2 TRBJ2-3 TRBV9 TGTGCCAGCAGTCGGACTAGAGCGGCAGATACGCAGTATTTT CASSRTRAADTQYF
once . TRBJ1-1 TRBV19 TGTGCCAGTAGTATAATTGCAGGGGTGAACACTGAAGCTTTCTTT CASSIIAGVNTEAFF
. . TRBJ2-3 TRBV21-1 TGTGCCAGCACTGAGGGACTAGCGGGAGAAGGGGCAGATACGCAGTATTTT CASTEGLAGEGADTQYF
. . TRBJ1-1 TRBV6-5 TGTGCCAGCAGTCGACAGATAAACACTGAAGCTTTCTTT CASSRQINTEAFF
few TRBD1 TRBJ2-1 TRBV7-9 TGTGCCAGCAGCCTGACAGGGGTTAGGGTCGATGAGCAGTTCTTC CASSLTGVRVDEQFF
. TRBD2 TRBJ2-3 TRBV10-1 TGCGCCAGCAGTGACCGCGGACTAGCTGGGGCGGATACGCAGTATTTT CASSDRGLAGADTQYF
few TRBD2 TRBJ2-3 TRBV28 TGTGCCAGCAGTCCCCCGCTAGCGGGGATAGATACGCAGTATTTT CASSPPLAGIDTQYF
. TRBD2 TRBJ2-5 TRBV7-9 TGTGCCAGCAGCTTAAGGGCTAGCGGGACAGAGACCCAGTACTTC CASSLRASGTETQYF
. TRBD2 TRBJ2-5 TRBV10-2 TGCGCCAGCAGACTAGCGGGGCAAGAGACCCAGTACTTC CASRLAGQETQYF
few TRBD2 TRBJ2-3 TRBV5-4 TGTGCCAGCAGCTTGGGCCTAGCGGTTAGCACAGATACGCAGTATTTT CASSLGLAVSTDTQYF